The sequence of this T cell receptor (beta chain) was determined in a study of radiation and T cells in renal cell carcinoma. Trimming cost V 2 bases and J 4 bases, with 12 bases left between them. Germline CDR1 is SGHDN and CDR2 is FVKESK. The CDR3 has 15 amino acids. Measured with immunoSEQ multiplex PCR; TCRdb has only the in-frame clones, and not every one. The table records about 120,000 clones, roughly four fifths of them present only once. This clone was observed at least ten times. Antigen: not known. Study-wide findings and caveats: From baseline, blood top tumor clonotypes peaked at 2 weeks post-radiation.

Described time point: blood 2 weeks post-SBRT. The treatment is: 15 Gy SBRT to primary tumor, nephrectomy 4 weeks later. Radiation-treated patients gave blood at baseline, week 2 and week 4. This sequence originates from a man between 50 and 59 years old with renal cell carcinoma. This chain uses TRBV14 with TRBJ2-4; no clear D gene. Specimen: blood, collected from a patient whose treatment included radiotherapy and nephrectomy. CDR3 sequence reads: CASSQRRRIKNIQYF. The CDR3 DNA follows: TGTGCCAGCAGCCAAAGGCGTAGGATAAAAAACATTCAGTACTTC. Full variable domain (outside the CDR3, taken from reference TRBV14 and TRBJ2-4): EAGVTQFPSHSVIEKGQTVTLRCDPISGHDNLYWYRRVMGKEIKFLLHFVKESKQDESGMPNNRFLAERTGGTYSTLKVQPAELEDSGVYFCASSQRRRIKNIQYFGAGTRLSVL.